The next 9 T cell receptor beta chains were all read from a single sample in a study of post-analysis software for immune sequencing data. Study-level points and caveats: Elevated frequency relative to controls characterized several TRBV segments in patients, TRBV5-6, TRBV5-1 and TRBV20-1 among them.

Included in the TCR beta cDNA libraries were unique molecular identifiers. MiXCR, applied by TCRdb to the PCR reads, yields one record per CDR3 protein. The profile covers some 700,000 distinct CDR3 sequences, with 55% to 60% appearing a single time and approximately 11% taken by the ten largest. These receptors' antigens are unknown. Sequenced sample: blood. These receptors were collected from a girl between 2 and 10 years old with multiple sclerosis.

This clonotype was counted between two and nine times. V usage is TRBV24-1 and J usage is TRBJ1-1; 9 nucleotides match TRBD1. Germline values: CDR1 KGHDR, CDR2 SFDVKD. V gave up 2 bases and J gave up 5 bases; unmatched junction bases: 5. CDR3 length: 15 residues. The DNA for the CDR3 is TGTGCCACCAGTGATTCAACAGGGGGCCGTACTGAAGCTTTCTTT. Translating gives CATSDSTGGRTEAFF.

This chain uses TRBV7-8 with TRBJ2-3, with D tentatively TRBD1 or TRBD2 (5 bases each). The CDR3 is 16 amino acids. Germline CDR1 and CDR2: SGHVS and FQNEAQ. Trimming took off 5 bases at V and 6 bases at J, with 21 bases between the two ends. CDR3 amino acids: CASSHFRDPTGDTQYF. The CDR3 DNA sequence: TGTGCCAGCAGCCACTTCCGGGACCCAACCGGGGATACGCAGTATTTT.

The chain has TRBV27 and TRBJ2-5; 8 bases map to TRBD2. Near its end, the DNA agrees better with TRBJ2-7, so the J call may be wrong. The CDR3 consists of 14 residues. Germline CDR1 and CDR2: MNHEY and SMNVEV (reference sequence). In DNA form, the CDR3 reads TGTGCCAGCCGAAGCACGGGGGGGCGCCACGAGCAGTACTTC. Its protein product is CASRSTGGRHEQYF.

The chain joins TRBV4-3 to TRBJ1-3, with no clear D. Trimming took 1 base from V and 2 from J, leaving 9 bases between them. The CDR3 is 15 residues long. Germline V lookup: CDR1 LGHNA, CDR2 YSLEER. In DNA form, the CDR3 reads TGCGCCAGCAGCCAAGGGGCAGGAACTGGAAACACCATATATTTT. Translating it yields CASSQGAGTGNTIYF.

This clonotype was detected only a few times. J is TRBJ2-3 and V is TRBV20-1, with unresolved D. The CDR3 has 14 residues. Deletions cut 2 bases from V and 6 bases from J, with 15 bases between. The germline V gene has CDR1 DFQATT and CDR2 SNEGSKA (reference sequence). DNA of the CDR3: TGCAGTGCTAGACCTTCTATCGTCGGGGATACGCAGTATTTT. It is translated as CSARPSIVGDTQYF.

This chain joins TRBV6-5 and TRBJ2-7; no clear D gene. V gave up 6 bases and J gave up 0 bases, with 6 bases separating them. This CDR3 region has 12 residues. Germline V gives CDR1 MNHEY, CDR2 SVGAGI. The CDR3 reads CASRTLSYEQYF. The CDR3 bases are TGTGCCAGCAGAACACTCTCCTACGAGCAGTACTTC.

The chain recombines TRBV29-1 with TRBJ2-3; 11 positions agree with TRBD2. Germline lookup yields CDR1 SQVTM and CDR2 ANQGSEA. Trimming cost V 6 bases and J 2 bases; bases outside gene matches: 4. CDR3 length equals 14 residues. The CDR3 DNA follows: TGCAGCGTGGCGACTAGCGGGGTCACAGATACGCAGTATTTT. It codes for CSVATSGVTDTQYF.

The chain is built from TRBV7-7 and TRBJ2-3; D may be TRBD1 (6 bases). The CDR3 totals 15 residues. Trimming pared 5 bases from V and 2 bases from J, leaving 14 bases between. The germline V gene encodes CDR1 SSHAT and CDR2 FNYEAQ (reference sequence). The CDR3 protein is CASSAGQPPTDTQYF. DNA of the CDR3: TGTGCCAGCAGCGCTGGACAGCCTCCCACAGATACGCAGTATTTT.

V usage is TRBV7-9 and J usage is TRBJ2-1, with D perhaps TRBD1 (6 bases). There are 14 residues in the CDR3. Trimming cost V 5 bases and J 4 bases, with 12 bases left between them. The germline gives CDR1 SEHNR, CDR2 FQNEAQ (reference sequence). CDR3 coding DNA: TGTGCCAGCAGCCCACGGACAGTATACAATGAGCAGTTCTTC. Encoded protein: CASSPRTVYNEQFF.